This T cell receptor beta chain was recorded in a study of shared clonotypes between healthy human individuals. Adults of Caucasian background living in Nashville, Tennessee made up all donors. Trimming removed 4 bases from V and 0 bases from J, with 7 bases in between. There are 13 residues in the CDR3. The germline V gene has CDR1 SGHRS and CDR2 YFSETQ. On this clone: The antigen is unknown. Other nucleotide sequences from this sample produce the same CDR3.

The protocol was immunoSEQ multiplex PCR, while the TCRdb copy is restricted to in-frame clones and leaves out a portion. The top ten hold 0.36% of the sample, which has under 1,900,000 clones, approximately 98.5% seen once. Findings of the study overall: The naive CD4 repertoires of a handful of donors were compared, and approximately 4.5% of clonotypes were shared. Shared clonotypes across all four donors exceeded non-shared ones in generation probability. Naive subsets tended to show greater estimated richness than memory subsets.

This chain joins TRBV5-1 and TRBJ1-1; D call uncertain. The sequence was obtained from a man aged 25-40 years in good health. Sequencing was performed on naive CD4+ T cells sorted from blood. As to subset: CD45RA+ positively selected. CDR3 region: CASSPGVNTEAFF. The CDR3 DNA follows: TGCGCCAGCAGCCCCGGGGTGAACACTGAAGCTTTCTTT.